This T cell receptor beta chain was identified during a study of PD-1 blockade in classical Hodgkin lymphoma. Whole-study results and caveats: By cycle point C4D1, TCR diversity had risen significantly in CD4+ cells (but not CD8+ cells).

Every patient relapsed after autologous stem cell transplantation, and brentuximab vedotin exposure varied. Generated by immunoSEQ multiplex PCR, the TCRdb table keeps only in-frame clones and is missing some. Of under 95,000 clones listed, 80% to 95% are singletons. With regard to this clone: Its antigen remains unidentified.

This CDR3 spans 15 amino acids. CDR1 and CDR2 (germline): SNHLY, FYNNEI. V gave up 5 bases and J gave up 4 bases; unmatched junction bases: 7. This receptor was identified in a human donor with classical Hodgkin lymphoma. The specimen comprised peripheral blood mononuclear cells (PBMCs), sampled before the second cycle of nivolumab. The chain uses TRBV2 and TRBJ2-7; 11 bases agree with TRBD2. The CDR3 region is CASSPTSGALYEQYF. The CDR3 DNA sequence: TGTGCCAGCAGTCCGACTAGCGGGGCCCTATACGAGCAGTACTTC. Full variable domain (rest looked up from reference TRBV2 and TRBJ2-7): EPEVTQTPSHQVTQMGQEVILRCVPISNHLYFYWYRQILGQKVEFLVSFYNNEISEKSEIFDDQFSVERPDGSNFTLKIRSTKLEDSAMYFCASSPTSGALYEQYFGPGTRLTVT.